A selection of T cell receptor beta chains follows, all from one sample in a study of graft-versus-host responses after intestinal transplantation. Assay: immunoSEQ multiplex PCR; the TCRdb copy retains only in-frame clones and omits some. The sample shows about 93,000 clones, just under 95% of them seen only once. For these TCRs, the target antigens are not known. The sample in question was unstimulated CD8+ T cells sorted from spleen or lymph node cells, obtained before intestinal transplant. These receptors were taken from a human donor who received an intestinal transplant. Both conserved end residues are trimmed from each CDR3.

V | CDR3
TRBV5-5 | ASSSGTGSGSPLH
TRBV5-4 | ASRGTGTGPYEQY
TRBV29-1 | SVVSGPDQGSGNTIY
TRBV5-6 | ASSRPGLEDTQY
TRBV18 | ASSPVQRDTYEQY
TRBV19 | ASSIGRVGQPQH
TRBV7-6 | ASSLAGGEAF
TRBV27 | ASGAGGRYEQY
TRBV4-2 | ASSQESGGRIGEAF
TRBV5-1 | ASSLLINTEAF
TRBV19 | ASSAGTSGRENSYNEQF
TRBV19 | ATSPGQGYEQY
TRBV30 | AWGQGDTQY
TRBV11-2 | ASSLGMTQFNEQY
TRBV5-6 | ASSLERIGEQF
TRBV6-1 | ASSEGQTYGYT
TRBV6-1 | ASSEGQSYGYT
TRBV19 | ASSILPGNYEQY
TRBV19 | ATNTGTTEAF
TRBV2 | ASREGQLNTEAF
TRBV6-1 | ASSELGVTQY
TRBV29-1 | SVTPTGELF
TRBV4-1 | ASSFDRGNYGYT
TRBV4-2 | ASSPSGATYEQY
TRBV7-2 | ASSFSGGANTEAF
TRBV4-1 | ASSQVQGAQTKNIQY
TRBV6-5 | ASSYSMNTEAF
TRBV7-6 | ASSTSGGEAF
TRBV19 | ASSINGANVLT
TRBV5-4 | ASSLDRENTEAF
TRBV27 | ASTPLGGGSTDTQY
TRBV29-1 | SVEYRSGRHNEQF
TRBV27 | ASSSTGNQPQH
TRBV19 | ASTPTSGGYNEQF
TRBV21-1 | ASSKIEINTGELF
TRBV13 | ASSKGRGELF
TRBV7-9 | ASSLVREPNSPLH
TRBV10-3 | AISESGETYEQY
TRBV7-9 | ASSLTGPSTGELF
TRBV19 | ASSPTLAPTNEKLF
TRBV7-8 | ASSSGGSGHEQF
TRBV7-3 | ASSLFAGGPQH
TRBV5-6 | ASSYIRGPVTEAF
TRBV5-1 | ASSRLVAGGEQY
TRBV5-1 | ASSLGTGIYGYT